The 8 T cell receptor beta chains listed next were all sequenced from one sample in a study of beta chain features in type 1 diabetes (dated by TCRdb to 2017 to 2018). General findings and caveats noted by the study authors: A moderate but significant shortening of TCRB CDR3 length was observed in type 1 diabetes patients in all four CD4+ subsets.

Library preparation was by the immunoSEQ multiplex PCR assay. The entire isolated RNA was reverse transcribed using the High Capacity cDNA Reverse Transcription Kit, and thus expressed TCRB transcripts were sequenced. TCRdb stores this immuneACCESS table with in-frame sequences only. Part of the clones is absent; in the studies checked, under half of the shortfall reflects unresolved V genes, and no reason is known for the rest. The sample profile shows about 53,000 clones; 60% to 70% of them were found once. The ten largest make up around 0.29% of the sample. Antigen specificity for these receptors is unknown. Sequencing input: stem cell memory CD4+ T cells from blood. In the paper's terms, the cell subset or site label means: stem cell-like memory CD4+ T cells. The receptors derive from a woman in her 30s with type 1 diabetes.

The chain carries TRBV28 and TRBJ2-7, with 9 bases aligning to TRBD2. The CDR3 covers 14 residues. V lost 4 bases to trimming and J lost 2 bases; unmatched junction nucleotides: 3. The germline V gene encodes CDR1 MDHEN and CDR2 SYDVKM. CDR3 DNA: TGTGCCAGCAGTTCCGGACTAGCGCCCTACGAGCAGTACTTC. As protein: CASSSGLAPYEQYF.

The V call is TRBV6-4, the J call TRBJ2-2; 10 bases fit TRBD2. Germline CDR1 is MRHNA and CDR2 is SNTAGT. V was pared by 2 bases and J by 5 bases, with 8 bases of the junction left unmatched. The CDR3 has 17 residues. The CDR3 reads CASSDSASGRFTGELFF. CDR3 coding DNA: TGTGCCAGCAGTGACAGTGCTAGCGGGAGATTTACCGGGGAGCTGTTTTTT.

In this sample, this clone turned up a few times. The J gene is TRBJ1-6, the V gene TRBV7-9, with a weak D call TRBD1 (6 bases). In germline, CDR1 is SEHNR, CDR2 FQNEAQ (reference sequence). With 2 bases removed from V and 7 bases from J, the gap between germline ends came to 12 bases. CDR3 length: 15 residues. The CDR3 DNA is TGTGCCAGCAGCTTAAGGGGACACCTGAATTCACCCCTCCACTTT. Translation: CASSLRGHLNSPLHF.

This chain links TRBV6-5 with TRBJ1-1; 8 positions agree with TRBD1. This CDR3 is built from 15 residues. Germline CDR1 reads MNHEY; CDR2 reads SVGAGI. J lost 3 bases, V lost 5 bases, and 8 bases had no gene match. The CDR3: CASSLDRGGYTEAFF. As DNA, the CDR3 is TGTGCCAGCAGTCTAGACAGGGGAGGGTACACTGAAGCTTTCTTT.

This clone was picked up one time. The rearrangement uses TRBV4-1 and TRBJ1-5; TRBD1 is a possible D gene (5 bases). CDR3 length: 17 amino acids. V was shortened by 0 bases and J by 0 bases, with 12 bases between the two germline ends. Germline V CDR1 and CDR2: MGHRA, YSYEKL. The CDR3 reads CASSQDLTDFSNQPQHF. CDR3 nucleotides: TGCGCCAGCAGCCAAGACCTGACAGATTTTAGCAATCAGCCCCAGCATTTT.

The chain carries TRBV18 and TRBJ1-2; 11 nucleotides line up with TRBD1. V lost 2 bases, J lost 6 bases, and 5 bases stayed unmatched. The V gene's germline CDR1 is KGHSH and CDR2 LQKENI. The CDR3 runs 15 residues. DNA for the CDR3: TGTGCCAGCTCACCAATTGGACAGGGGGCGGATGGCTACACCTTC. It codes for CASSPIGQGADGYTF.

The gene calls are TRBV6-5 and TRBJ2-5; a possible D gene is TRBD1 (6 bases). V was trimmed by 2 bases and J by 1 base, leaving 11 bases between them. The CDR3 has 15 amino acids. CDR1 is MNHEY, CDR2 SVGAGI, per germline. This chain's CDR3 is CASSYPRGGQETQYF. The CDR3 DNA reads as TGTGCCAGCAGTTACCCCCGAGGGGGCCAAGAGACCCAGTACTTC.

This chain joins TRBV7-8 and TRBJ1-3; D not certain. Germline V lookup: CDR1 SGHVS, CDR2 FQNEAQ. This CDR3 comprises 14 residues. With 1 base removed from V and 0 bases from J, the gap between germline ends came to 4 bases. The CDR3: CASSLVYSGNTIYF. The CDR3 DNA is TGTGCCAGCAGCTTAGTATACTCTGGAAACACCATATATTTT.